This T cell receptor (beta chain) was captured by sequencing in a study of OX40 agonist ivuxolimab in advanced cancers. Comment on this clone: An end of the junction differs from the germline gene, which may be a read error.

TCRdb's table, derived via immunoSEQ multiplex PCR, lists solely in-frame clones and lacks some. Among tens of thousands of clones listed, 81% were seen once. Germline CDR1 reads SSHAT; CDR2 reads FNYEAQ (reference sequence). The CDR3 length is 12 residues. J is TRBJ2-3 and V is TRBV7-7, with D uncertain. This TCR came from an adult with an advanced solid tumor such as melanoma, head and neck, liver or kidney cancer. Sequencing used CD4+ or CD8+ T cells sorted from blood, obtained in a trial of the OX40 agonist ivuxolimab. In DNA form, the CDR3 reads TGTGCTAGCAGCCCCATTACAGATACGCAGTATTTT. This sequence encodes CASSPITDTQYF.